This T cell receptor beta chain was identified in a study of shared clonotypes between healthy human individuals. Study-level information: Per donor, CD8 memory used one plate, CD8 naive used two, CD4 memory used three and CD4 naive used three.

Clones were read by immunoSEQ multiplex PCR, and TCRdb kept only the in-frame ones, dropping some. This table holds 560,000 or so clones, around 96% found once. Germline V gene data show CDR1 as SNHLY and CDR2 as FYNNEI. The CDR3 covers 15 residues. The ends were cut back, 1 base at V and 2 bases at J, with 12 bases in the middle. CD8 cells regarded as naive lacked CD45RO, were positively chosen for CCR7, and omitted terminally differentiated effector memory CD45RA+ cells. Sequenced: naive CD8+ T cells sorted from blood. The receptor's source is a woman in her twenties or thirties in good health. The chain uses TRBV2 and TRBJ2-7; D could derive from TRBD1 or TRBD2 (6 bases each). CDR3 sequence reads: CASSEVLGGPYEQYF. In DNA form, the CDR3 reads TGTGCCAGCAGTGAAGTGTTAGGGGGGCCCTACGAGCAGTACTTC.